This passage covers 26 T cell receptor beta chains from one sample sequenced in a study of cytomegalovirus exposure and HLA in healthy donors. The PCR had 60 Vbeta and 13 Jbeta primers. TCRdb's table, derived via immunoSEQ multiplex PCR, lists solely in-frame clones and lacks some. The sample includes over 150,000 clones, roughly 80% of them seen just once. What was sequenced was PBMCs. The receptor source for this set is a woman in her forties or fifties in good health and CMV-seropositive.

The J gene is TRBJ1-5, the V gene TRBV4-3; no firm D call. The CDR3 runs to 13 residues. CDR1 and CDR2 (germline): LGHNA, YSLEER. Trimming took 3 bases from V and 7 from J, leaving 10 bases between them. The CDR3 DNA sequence: TGCGCCAGCAGCCAGGCGACATGGCAGCCCCAGCATTTT. Encoded protein: CASSQATWQPQHF.

The chain combines TRBV15 with TRBJ2-2; TRBD1 aligns across 10 bases. The V gene's germline CDR1 is LNHNV and CDR2 YYDKDF (reference sequence). The CDR3 extends over 16 amino acids. The trim removed 1 base at V and 6 bases at J, leaving 5 bases unmatched. The CDR3 DNA reads as TGTGCCACCAGCAGAGGTTCGACAGGGGGCCCCGGGGAGCTGTTTTTT. Amino acids: CATSRGSTGGPGELFF.

The rearrangement links TRBV10-2 to TRBJ1-5; no firm D call. Germline assignment: CDR1 WSHSY and CDR2 SAAADI. This CDR3 is built from 17 residues. V was clipped by 4 bases and J by 6 bases, with 22 bases between them. This chain's CDR3 is CASSAQIFLVISQPQHF. The CDR3 DNA reads TGCGCCAGCAGTGCACAAATTTTTCTCGTAATAAGTCAGCCCCAGCATTTT.

The chain links TRBV11-2 to TRBJ2-1, with 7 bases identical to TRBD2. Trimming took 2 bases from V and 9 from J; bases not matched to a gene: 13. This CDR3 is 16 amino acids long. The V gene's germline CDR1 is SGHAT and CDR2 FQNNGV. The DNA of the CDR3 is TGTGCCAGCAGCTTAAAGCGGGGATATCCCTCGTCTGAGCAGTTCTTC. This gives the protein CASSLKRGYPSSEQFF.

This rearrangement joins TRBV5-1 to TRBJ1-4; D might be TRBD1 (6 bases). Trimming pared 0 bases from V and 6 bases from J, leaving 12 bases between. Germline CDR1 and CDR2: SGHRS and YFSETQ. The CDR3 loop spans 15 amino acids. CDR3 nucleotide sequence: TGCGCCAGCAGCTTGGGACAGGCCGGGGATGAAAAACTGTTTTTT. It translates to CASSLGQAGDEKLFF.

The chain recombines TRBV28 with TRBJ2-3; 8 bases are shared with TRBD2. The germline V gene encodes CDR1 MDHEN and CDR2 SYDVKM. The CDR3 runs to 17 residues. The J segment lost 0 bases and the V segment lost 5 bases, leaving 10 bases of the junction unmatched. The CDR3 DNA is TGTGCCAGCAGTCATTCGGTCGCTAGCGGGAGCACAGATACGCAGTATTTT. This encodes CASSHSVASGSTDTQYF. The whole variable domain, filled in from reference TRBV28 and TRBJ2-3, reads DVKVTQSSRYLVKRTGEKVFLECVQDMDHENMFWYRQDPGLGLRLIYFSYDVKMKEKGDIPEGYSVSREKKERFSLILESASTNQTSMYLCASSHSVASGSTDTQYFGPGTRLTVL.

The chain employs TRBV5-4 and TRBJ2-7; 12 nucleotides agree with TRBD2. V lost 4 bases to trimming and J lost 5 bases; unmatched junction nucleotides: 7. The CDR3 has 15 residues. Germline V gene sequence: CDR1 SGHNT, CDR2 YYREEE (reference sequence). CDR3 coding DNA: TGTGCCAGCAGCCTTAGACTAGCGGGAGCGGACGAGCAGTACTTC. Encoded protein: CASSLRLAGADEQYF.

The chain couples TRBV19 to TRBJ2-3; TRBD2 matches at 10 bases. The CDR3 is 16 residues long. CDR1 and CDR2 (germline): LNHDA, SQIVND (reference sequence). The trim removed 4 bases at V and 1 base at J, leaving 5 bases unmatched. The CDR3 is CASSKRAGGGTDTQYF. The CDR3 coding sequence is TGTGCCAGTAGTAAGCGAGCGGGAGGGGGCACAGATACGCAGTATTTT.

The chain uses TRBV19 and TRBJ2-1, with D hard to call. The ends were cut back, 3 bases at V and 10 bases at J, with 13 bases in the middle. Germline V gene lookup returns CDR1 LNHDA and CDR2 SQIVND (reference sequence). This CDR3 is built from 13 residues. For the CDR3, the DNA is TGTGCCAGTAGTATCGAATGGGTCAGGGAGCAGTTCTTC. This translates into CASSIEWVREQFF.

The gene calls are TRBV2 and TRBJ2-7; D not resolved. This CDR3 is built from 11 residues. Trimming removed 4 bases at V and 4 bases at J, with 5 bases between. Germline V gene sequence: CDR1 SNHLY, CDR2 FYNNEI. Here the CDR3 reads CASSVSYEQYF. As DNA, the CDR3 is TGTGCCAGCAGTGTCAGTTACGAGCAGTACTTC. Variable domain in full (rest from reference TRBV2 and TRBJ2-7): EPEVTQTPSHQVTQMGQEVILRCVPISNHLYFYWYRQILGQKVEFLVSFYNNEISEKSEIFDDQFSVERPDGSNFTLKIRSTKLEDSAMYFCASSVSYEQYFGPGTRLTVT.

This clone occurred a few times. This chain links TRBV10-3 with TRBJ2-7; 13 bases match TRBD2. J was trimmed by 3 bases and V by 10 bases; bases with no gene match: 3. Germline V CDR1 and CDR2: ENHRY, SYGVKD. CDR3 length equals 13 residues. CDR3 sequence: CATRTSGSYEQYF. For the CDR3, the DNA is TGTGCCACCCGGACTAGCGGGAGCTACGAGCAGTACTTC.

This clone was observed a few times. The CDR3 is CASSLQGRLTQPQHF. The CDR3 DNA sequence: TGTGCCAGCAGTTTACAGGGGCGGCTTACTCAGCCCCAGCATTTT. The V call is TRBV27, the J call TRBJ1-5, with D tentatively TRBD1 (6 bases). There are 15 residues in the CDR3. V was cut by 2 bases and J by 6 bases, with 14 bases left in between. Per germline, CDR1 MNHEY and CDR2 SMNVEV (reference sequence).

This sequence joins TRBV30 and TRBJ1-5; D is uncertain. The CDR3 spans 12 residues. Trimming took 2 bases from V and 3 from J, leaving 5 bases between them. Looked up from germline, CDR1 is GTSNPN and CDR2 is SVGIG (reference sequence). This CDR3 reads CAWSSPNQPQHF. CDR3 nucleotide sequence: TGTGCCTGGAGTAGCCCCAATCAGCCCCAGCATTTT.

The chain recombines TRBV6-4 with TRBJ2-1, with 13 bases identical to TRBD2. Trimming removed 6 bases from V and 9 bases from J; junction bases left unmatched: 8. Germline V gives CDR1 MRHNA, CDR2 SNTAGT. This CDR3 has 15 residues. CDR3 DNA: TGTGCCAGCAGCCCTACTAGCGGGGGGGCCGTTGAGCAGTTCTTC. This codes for CASSPTSGGAVEQFF.

The CDR3 loop is CASRKRLAGPADTQYF. The CDR3 nucleotides are TGTGCCAGTAGGAAAAGACTAGCGGGACCTGCAGATACGCAGTATTTT. The chain combines TRBV19 with TRBJ2-3, with 11 bases aligning to TRBD2. Germline trimming cut 6 bases from V and 4 bases from J; bases unmatched to any gene: 9. The CDR3 has 16 residues. Germline CDR1 is LNHDA and CDR2 is SQIVND (reference sequence).

V is TRBV5-1 and J is TRBJ2-5; D is unresolved. The V end was cut by 0 bases, the J end by 5 bases, with 5 bases between. The CDR3 has 12 amino acids. Looked up from germline, CDR1 is SGHRS and CDR2 is YFSETQ. CDR3 bases: TGCGCCAGCAGCTTGGATATGGAGACCCAGTACTTC. Protein product: CASSLDMETQYF. Full variable domain (missing parts from reference TRBV5-1 and TRBJ2-5): KAGVTQTPRYLIKTRGQQVTLSCSPISGHRSVSWYQQTPGQGLQFLFEYFSETQRNKGNFPGRFSGRQFSNSRSEMNVSTLELGDSALYLCASSLDMETQYFGPGTRLLVL.

V is TRBV9 and J is TRBJ2-1, with TRBD2 identical over 10 bases. With V trimmed by 1 base and J by 2 bases, 3 bases remained unmatched. The CDR3 has 16 amino acids. Germline loops: CDR1 SGDLS, CDR2 YYNGEE. In DNA, the CDR3 is TGTGCCAGCAGCGTAACAGCGGGAGGGCCCTACAATGAGCAGTTCTTC. It specifies CASSVTAGGPYNEQFF. Looking up the rest from reference TRBV9 and TRBJ2-1 gives the full variable domain: DSGVTQTPKHLITATGQRVTLRCSPRSGDLSVYWYQQSLDQGLQFLIQYYNGEERAKGNILERFSAQQFPDLHSELNLSSLELGDSALYFCASSVTAGGPYNEQFFGPGTRLTVL.

The chain links TRBV5-6 to TRBJ2-1; weak D call: TRBD2 (6 bases). The CDR3 loop spans 14 amino acids. Germline values: CDR1 SGHDT, CDR2 YYEEEE. Trimming left V 4 bases short and J 10 bases short, with 18 bases between. For the CDR3, the DNA is TGTGCCAGCAGCAGTGATCTAGCGTTCAGCGAGCAGTTCTTC. This encodes CASSSDLAFSEQFF.

V is TRBV6-1 and J is TRBJ2-3; D is perhaps TRBD1 (6 bases). Germline V lookup: CDR1 MNHNS, CDR2 SASEGT. CDR3 length: 14 residues. V was pared by 5 bases and J by 2 bases, with 11 bases between. This CDR3 reads CASSTGHLTDTQYF. Written as DNA, the CDR3 is TGTGCCAGCAGTACGGGACACCTCACAGATACGCAGTATTTT.

On this clone itself: The identical CDR3 is also encoded by other nucleotide sequences in the sample. V and J are TRBV28 and TRBJ1-5; D not resolved. The length of the CDR3 is 12 residues. The germline V and J ends were trimmed by 1 base and 6 bases, with 4 bases remaining between them. The V gene's germline CDR1 is MDHEN and CDR2 SYDVKM. The chain's CDR3 is CASSLSGQPQHF. For the CDR3, the DNA is TGTGCCAGCAGTTTATCCGGTCAGCCCCAGCATTTT.

The rearrangement joins TRBV19 to TRBJ2-1; TRBD2 might be the D (6 bases). The CDR3 extends over 14 amino acids. V lost 7 bases and J lost 5, with 15 bases in between. Germline CDR1 and CDR2: LNHDA and SQIVND (reference sequence). The CDR3 loop reads CASTHSGENNEQFF. The CDR3, as DNA: TGTGCCAGTACTCATTCGGGGGAAAACAATGAGCAGTTCTTC.

The chain carries TRBV10-3 and TRBJ2-3; possibly TRBD2 for D (6 bases). Per the germline V gene, CDR1 is ENHRY and CDR2 is SYGVKD. This CDR3 is built from 14 residues. The germline V and J ends were trimmed by 4 bases and 1 base, with 9 bases remaining between them. The CDR3 DNA follows: TGTGCCATCAGTGGCGGGGAGGGCACAGATACGCAGTATTTT. It codes for CAISGGEGTDTQYF.

In its sample, this clone was seen once. The CDR3, as DNA: TGTGCCAGCTCACCACTACTAGGCCCGGAGTACGAGCAGTACTTC. Protein product: CASSPLLGPEYEQYF. The V gene is TRBV18, the J gene TRBJ2-5, with a tentative D call TRBD2 (5 bases). Matching the DNA end better, TRBJ2-7 makes the J call doubtful. The length of the CDR3 is 15 residues. CDR1 KGHSH and CDR2 LQKENI come from the germline V gene.

The V and J genes are TRBV5-4 and TRBJ1-1; 8 bases are shared with TRBD1. The ends lost 4 bases at V and 4 bases at J; junction bases unmatched: 6. Per the germline V gene, CDR1 is SGHNT and CDR2 is YYREEE (reference sequence). The CDR3 is 14 residues long. CDR3 nucleotide sequence: TGTGCCAGCAGCGCACCCGACAGGGGCACTGAAGCTTTCTTT. Amino acids: CASSAPDRGTEAFF. The full variable domain, its missing parts supplied by reference TRBV5-4 and TRBJ1-1, is ETGVTQSPTHLIKTRGQQVTLRCSSQSGHNTVSWYQQALGQGPQFIFQYYREEENGRGNFPPRFSGLQFPNYSSELNVNALELDDSALYLCASSAPDRGTEAFFGQGTRLTVV.

The chain is built from TRBV29-1 and TRBJ2-7, with 9 bases lining up with TRBD1. In germline, CDR1 is SQVTM, CDR2 ANQGSEA. This CDR3 region has 14 residues. With 7 bases clipped from V and 1 base from J, the junction kept 8 bases outside the gene matches. CDR3 in DNA: TGCAGCGCTGCCACGGGACAGGGATCCTACGAGCAGTACTTC. Translation gives CSAATGQGSYEQYF.

The V gene is TRBV11-2, the J gene TRBJ2-7; tentatively, D is TRBD1 (6 bases). Germline CDR1 SGHAT, CDR2 FQNNGV. Trimming shortened V by 3 bases and J by 1 base, and 19 bases separated the two germline ends. The CDR3 has 17 amino acids. The CDR3 spells CASSFELSSGDSYEQYF. The DNA of the CDR3 is TGTGCCAGCAGCTTTGAGCTTTCTTCAGGGGATTCCTACGAGCAGTACTTC.